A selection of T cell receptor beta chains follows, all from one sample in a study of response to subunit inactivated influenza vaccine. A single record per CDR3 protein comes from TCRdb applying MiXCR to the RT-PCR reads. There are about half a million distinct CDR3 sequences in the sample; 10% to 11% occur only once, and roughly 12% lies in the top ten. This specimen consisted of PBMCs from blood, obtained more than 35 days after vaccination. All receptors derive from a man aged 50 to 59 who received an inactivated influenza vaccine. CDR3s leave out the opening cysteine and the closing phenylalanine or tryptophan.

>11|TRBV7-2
ASSLGGLAEQF
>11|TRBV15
ATAISPTDTQY
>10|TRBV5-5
ASSLSDYEQY
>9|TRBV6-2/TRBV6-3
ASSYVDAQY
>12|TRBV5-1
ASSRDRGHGTQY
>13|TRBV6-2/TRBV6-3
ASSYAVSRSETQY
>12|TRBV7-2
ASSRRDATYEQY
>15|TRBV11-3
ASSLRPTKMGNNEQF
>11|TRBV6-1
ASSDRGNTEAF
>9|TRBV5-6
ASSRLHEQY
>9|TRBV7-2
ASSGKDTQY
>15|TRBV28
ASSLQEGISGANVLT